Listed below are T cell receptor beta chains from one sample, sequenced in a study of cytomegalovirus exposure and HLA in healthy donors. The repertoire was sequenced with immunoSEQ multiplex PCR; TCRdb's copy has only in-frame clones and lacks some. The sample carries 90,000 to 120,000 clones, approximately 85% recorded once. Material for sequencing was PBMCs. The receptor set was obtained from a woman under 30 in good health and CMV-seronegative. The CDR3 runs from the conserved cysteine through the conserved F or W. Fields, in order: D gene, V gene, clone size, J gene, CDR3 protein, CDR3 DNA. A D gene is named only where the DNA matches it firmly. The size of a clone is reported for some rows only, either as once, few or many, or as a class for expanded clones.

TRBD1,TRBV27,once,TRBJ2-7,CASSLGQGPFYEQYF,TGTGCCAGCAGTCTGGGACAGGGGCCTTTCTACGAGCAGTACTTC
.,TRBV5-6,.,TRBJ2-7,CASSLGLPGYEQYF,TGTGCCAGCAGCTTGGGCTTACCGGGCTACGAGCAGTACTTC
.,TRBV27,.,TRBJ1-2,CASSARWGDGYTF,TGTGCCAGCAGTGCCCGATGGGGGGATGGCTACACCTTC
.,TRBV2,once,TRBJ2-2,CASSALSTGELFF,TGTGCCAGCAGTGCTCTTTCGACCGGGGAGCTGTTTTTT
TRBD1,TRBV11-2,.,TRBJ1-2,CASSSDRDYYGYTF,TGTGCCAGCAGTTCGGACAGGGACTACTATGGCTACACCTTC
TRBD1,TRBV6-6,.,TRBJ1-5,CASSRTGGNQPQHF,TGTGCCAGCAGCCGGACAGGGGGCAATCAGCCCCAGCATTTT
TRBD1,TRBV9,.,TRBJ2-7,CASTPSLLTGPEQYF,TGTGCCAGCACCCCGAGCCTTTTGACAGGGCCCGAGCAGTACTTC
TRBD1,TRBV10-3,.,TRBJ1-2,CAISPGGGSYGYTF,TGTGCCATCAGTCCAGGGGGCGGAAGCTATGGCTACACCTTC
.,TRBV6-5,once,TRBJ1-5,CASSSRQASNQPQHF,TGTGCCAGCAGTTCCCGACAGGCTAGCAATCAGCCCCAGCATTTT
TRBD1,TRBV5-6,.,TRBJ1-4,CASSFGRTGVLANEKLFF,TGTGCCAGCAGCTTCGGACGGACAGGGGTTCTGGCTAATGAAAAACTGTTTTTT
.,TRBV28,once,TRBJ1-6,CASRPTGVYNSPLHF,TGTGCCAGCCGACCCACCGGGGTCTATAATTCACCCCTCCACTTT
TRBD1,TRBV28,.,TRBJ2-7,CASSSTGVEQYF,TGTGCCAGCAGCTCGACAGGGGTTGAGCAGTACTTC
TRBD1,TRBV10-3,.,TRBJ2-3,CAISESGGFTDTQYF,TGTGCCATCAGTGAGTCAGGGGGCTTCACAGATACGCAGTATTTT
TRBD1,TRBV27,.,TRBJ2-7,CASSRGQGLDEQYF,TGTGCCAGCAGTCGGGGACAGGGACTTGACGAGCAGTACTTC
.,TRBV2,.,TRBJ1-5,CASSIQGGSNQPQHF,TGTGCCAGCAGCATACAGGGTGGAAGCAATCAGCCCCAGCATTTT
TRBD2,TRBV28,.,TRBJ2-7,CASSSSGGFSYEQYF,TGTGCCAGCAGCAGTAGCGGGGGGTTCTCCTACGAGCAGTACTTC
TRBD1,TRBV27,.,TRBJ2-7,CASSPRTGHEQYF,TGTGCCAGCAGTCCCCGGACAGGACACGAGCAGTACTTC
TRBD2,TRBV6-1,once,TRBJ2-5,CATWASGVGETQYF,TGTGCCACTTGGGCTAGCGGGGTTGGGGAGACCCAGTACTTC
.,TRBV2,.,TRBJ2-3,CASSGADTFTDTQYF,TGTGCCAGCAGTGGCGCGGATACCTTCACAGATACGCAGTATTTT
.,TRBV7-6,.,TRBJ1-1,CASSSQRGGTEAFF,TGTGCCAGCAGCTCCCAAAGGGGGGGAACTGAAGCTTTCTTT
.,TRBV5-4,once,TRBJ2-7,CASSFRDTQYF,TGTGCCAGCAGCTTCAGGGATACGCAGTACTTC
.,TRBV4-2,medium-sized,TRBJ1-2,CASSQDPTDANYGYTF,TGTGCCAGCAGCCAAGATCCGACAGACGCTAACTATGGCTACACCTTC
.,TRBV27,.,TRBJ1-1,CASTSEYGGTEAFF,TGTGCCAGCACATCCGAGTACGGGGGTACTGAAGCTTTCTTT
TRBD2,TRBV19,.,TRBJ2-7,CASSMRRAGGPSYEQYF,TGTGCCAGTAGTATGAGGCGAGCGGGGGGCCCCTCCTACGAGCAGTACTTC
TRBD2,TRBV27,.,TRBJ2-2,CASSPLFSGANTGELFF,TGTGCCAGCAGTCCTCTCTTTAGCGGGGCGAACACCGGGGAGCTGTTTTTT
.,TRBV6-1,.,TRBJ1-2,CASSEAGGSYGYTF,TGTGCCAGCAGTGAAGCTGGTGGCTCCTATGGCTACACCTTC
.,TRBV6-1,.,TRBJ2-1,CASILTLSSYNEQFF,TGTGCCAGCATTCTGACACTGAGCTCCTACAATGAGCAGTTCTTC
TRBD2,TRBV19,.,TRBJ2-7,CASSPRMSGGPSSYEQYF,TGTGCCAGTAGTCCCCGAATGAGCGGGGGGCCAAGCTCCTACGAGCAGTACTTC
.,TRBV5-1,.,TRBJ2-5,CASSWPLGGQETQYF,TGCGCCAGCAGCTGGCCCCTAGGGGGCCAAGAGACCCAGTACTTC
.,TRBV5-1,.,TRBJ2-7,CASSLSGSYYEQYF,TGCGCCAGCAGCCTATCCGGGTCCTACTACGAGCAGTACTTC
.,TRBV4-1,.,TRBJ1-6,CASSHEGERSPLHF,TGCGCCAGCAGCCATGAGGGGGAGCGGTCACCCCTCCACTTT
TRBD2,TRBV30,.,TRBJ2-1,CACSPGGNEQFF,TGTGCCTGTTCCCCGGGGGGCAATGAGCAGTTCTTC
TRBD2,TRBV6-4,.,TRBJ2-3,CASSDGTSGADTQYF,TGTGCCAGCAGTGACGGGACTAGCGGGGCAGATACGCAGTATTTT
.,TRBV5-4,.,TRBJ2-1,CASSSRGEQFF,TGTGCCAGCAGCTCCAGGGGTGAGCAGTTCTTC
TRBD1,TRBV19,.,TRBJ1-5,CASNRGNGNQPQHF,TGTGCCAGCAACAGGGGAAACGGCAATCAGCCCCAGCATTTT
TRBD2,TRBV4-1,.,TRBJ2-1,CASSHGTSGENEQFF,TGCGCCAGCAGCCACGGGACTAGCGGGGAAAATGAGCAGTTCTTC
.,TRBV6-1,.,TRBJ1-2,CASSETDPTNYGYTF,TGTGCCAGCAGTGAAACAGATCCAACTAACTATGGCTACACCTTC
.,TRBV11-2,.,TRBJ2-7,CASSLFQGPNEQYF,TGTGCCAGCAGCTTATTCCAGGGGCCCAACGAGCAGTACTTC
.,TRBV6-1,few,TRBJ2-2,CASSEWQGGELFF,TGTGCCAGCAGTGAATGGCAGGGGGGGGAGCTGTTTTTT
TRBD1,TRBV10-3,once,TRBJ2-2,CAISEPGQPNTGELFF,TGTGCCATCAGTGAGCCGGGACAGCCGAACACCGGGGAGCTGTTTTTT
.,TRBV6-1,few,TRBJ1-2,CASSDTNYGYTF,TGTGCCAGCAGCGACACTAACTATGGCTACACCTTC
.,TRBV29-1,.,TRBJ2-3,CSVEAPVYETDTQYF,TGCAGCGTTGAAGCGCCGGTTTACGAGACAGATACGCAGTATTTT
.,TRBV9,.,TRBJ2-2,CASSTGGGPGELFF,TGTGCCAGCAGCACTGGAGGGGGCCCCGGGGAGCTGTTTTTT
.,TRBV9,.,TRBJ1-2,CASSPRSANYGYTF,TGTGCCAGCAGCCCCCGGTCCGCTAACTATGGCTACACCTTC
.,TRBV7-9,.,TRBJ1-2,CASTPTDYGYTF,TGTGCCAGCACCCCGACAGACTATGGCTACACCTTC
.,TRBV21-1,.,TRBJ2-7,CASSMFGFRGEQYF,TGTGCCAGCAGCATGTTTGGGTTTCGAGGCGAGCAGTACTTC
.,TRBV27,once,TRBJ1-1,CASSLYPPTENTEAFF,TGTGCCAGCAGTTTATACCCTCCGACAGAGAACACTGAAGCTTTCTTT
TRBD1,TRBV2,.,TRBJ1-3,CASSTGVLGNTIYF,TGTGCCAGCAGTACAGGGGTTTTAGGAAACACCATATATTTT
TRBD1,TRBV27,.,TRBJ1-2,CASSSDRDGYGYTF,TGTGCCAGCAGTAGTGACAGGGATGGCTATGGCTACACCTTC
.,TRBV28,once,TRBJ1-2,CASSYRDGYTF,TGTGCCAGCAGTTACAGGGATGGCTACACCTTC
.,TRBV28,.,TRBJ2-1,CASSIRGMDEQFF,TGTGCCAGCAGCATTAGGGGTATGGATGAGCAGTTCTTC
.,TRBV28,.,TRBJ2-7,CASSPTGSRGNEQYF,TGTGCCAGCAGTCCGACCGGGTCCCGGGGGAACGAGCAGTACTTC
.,TRBV2,.,TRBJ1-5,CASSEPEVNQPQHF,TGTGCCAGCAGTGAACCGGAGGTCAATCAGCCCCAGCATTTT
.,TRBV5-1,.,TRBJ1-5,CASSPTGGGNQPQHF,TGCGCCAGCAGCCCCACTGGGGGCGGCAATCAGCCCCAGCATTTT